The rows below give T cell receptor beta chains drawn from one sample of a study of T cells after posttransplantation cyclophosphamide. Libraries were prepared by immunoSEQ multiplex PCR; TCRdb keeps only in-frame clonotypes and omits some of them. The sample is made up of around 7,400 clones, none counted only once. The source material was PBMCs, sampled after allogeneic stem cell transplant with posttransplant cyclophosphamide. Receptors originate from a male patient aged 50 or older who received an allogeneic stem cell transplant from an unrelated donor, was CMV-positive, and had acute GVHD only. Some of the T cells might come from the graft donor. Both conserved end residues are part of each CDR3. Each record gives: CDR3 DNA, CDR3 protein, D gene, V gene, J gene, clone size. D genes are given only for firm matches. Size is omitted from some rows. Given values are once, few, many or a class for expanded clones.

CDR3 DNA: TGTGCCAGCAGGGGACTAGCGTACTCCTACGAGCAGTACTTC
CDR3 protein: CASRGLAYSYEQYF
D gene: TRBD2
V gene: TRBV27
J gene: TRBJ2-7
clone size: many

CDR3 DNA: TGTGCCTTGAGAGGGAGCCTTACCTACAATGAGCAGTTCTTC
CDR3 protein: CALRGSLTYNEQFF
D gene: -
V gene: TRBV6-1
J gene: TRBJ2-1
clone size: many

CDR3 DNA: TGTGCCAGCAGCTTATCCTCCAGGGGTGGCTACACCTTC
CDR3 protein: CASSLSSRGGYTF
D gene: -
V gene: TRBV7-2
J gene: TRBJ1-2
clone size: few

CDR3 DNA: TGCGCCAGCTCCGCTGAGCGGTCTGGGAACACCATATATTTT
CDR3 protein: CASSAERSGNTIYF
D gene: -
V gene: TRBV5-1
J gene: TRBJ1-3
clone size: many

CDR3 DNA: TGTGCCAGCAGCCCCTGGGTAGCGGGGGTCACAGATACGCAGTATTTT
CDR3 protein: CASSPWVAGVTDTQYF
D gene: TRBD2
V gene: TRBV7-9
J gene: TRBJ2-3
clone size: many

CDR3 DNA: TGTGCCAGTATGGACAGTCATAGCAATCAGCCCCAGCATTTT
CDR3 protein: CASMDSHSNQPQHF
D gene: -
V gene: TRBV6-1
J gene: TRBJ1-5
clone size: many

CDR3 DNA: TGTGCCAGCAGATCTGACTACAGGAACACTGAAGCTTTCTTT
CDR3 protein: CASRSDYRNTEAFF
D gene: -
V gene: TRBV6-5
J gene: TRBJ1-1
clone size: many

CDR3 DNA: TGTGCCAGCAGCGACAGAGACCTGAACACTGAAGCTTTCTTT
CDR3 protein: CASSDRDLNTEAFF
D gene: -
V gene: TRBV27
J gene: TRBJ1-1
clone size: many

CDR3 DNA: TGTGCCAGCAGAGCGAGCGGGGGGGCGTCCTACGAGCAGTACTTC
CDR3 protein: CASRASGGASYEQYF
D gene: TRBD2
V gene: TRBV11-2
J gene: TRBJ2-7
clone size: many

CDR3 DNA: TGTGCCAGGCGGGACAGGGACGGCTATGGCTACACCTTC
CDR3 protein: CARRDRDGYGYTF
D gene: TRBD1
V gene: TRBV2
J gene: TRBJ1-2
clone size: -

CDR3 DNA: TGTGCCAGCAGCTTAACGTTGGGGGCGGGGGGTGAGCAGTTCTTC
CDR3 protein: CASSLTLGAGGEQFF
D gene: TRBD2
V gene: TRBV7-3
J gene: TRBJ2-1
clone size: few

CDR3 DNA: TGTGCCATCAGTGAGTCAGGGGCTGACTATGGCTACACCTTC
CDR3 protein: CAISESGADYGYTF
D gene: -
V gene: TRBV10-3
J gene: TRBJ1-2
clone size: many

CDR3 DNA: TGTGCCAGCAGTTCGGGGGGGCGGTATTATGGCTACACCTTC
CDR3 protein: CASSSGGRYYGYTF
D gene: -
V gene: TRBV28
J gene: TRBJ1-2
clone size: many

CDR3 DNA: TGCGCCAGCAGCACCGGGACACCTAACACCGGGGAGCTGTTTTTT
CDR3 protein: CASSTGTPNTGELFF
D gene: -
V gene: TRBV5-1
J gene: TRBJ2-2
clone size: many

CDR3 DNA: TGCGCCAGCAGCCAGACAGGATACTACACAGATACGCAGTATTTT
CDR3 protein: CASSQTGYYTDTQYF
D gene: -
V gene: TRBV4-3
J gene: TRBJ2-3
clone size: many

CDR3 DNA: TGTGCCAGCAGCTCGGTCAGGGGCGAGCAGTACTTC
CDR3 protein: CASSSVRGEQYF
D gene: -
V gene: TRBV7-9
J gene: TRBJ2-7
clone size: many

CDR3 DNA: TGTGCCAGCAGCTTATCAGGGGGACAGGGTGAGACCCAGTACTTC
CDR3 protein: CASSLSGGQGETQYF
D gene: TRBD1
V gene: TRBV7-2
J gene: TRBJ2-5
clone size: many

CDR3 DNA: TGTGCCAGTAGTATTACAGTGAACGCTGAAGCTTTCTTT
CDR3 protein: CASSITVNAEAFF
D gene: -
V gene: TRBV19
J gene: TRBJ1-1
clone size: many

CDR3 DNA: TGCGCCAGCCGACAGGTGGGCGTGGGGTACGGCTACACCTTC
CDR3 protein: CASRQVGVGYGYTF
D gene: -
V gene: TRBV4-3
J gene: TRBJ1-2
clone size: many

CDR3 DNA: TGTGCCAGCAGCTTACTAGCGGGGGGGCATGAGCAGTTCTTC
CDR3 protein: CASSLLAGGHEQFF
D gene: TRBD2
V gene: TRBV7-3
J gene: TRBJ2-1
clone size: many

CDR3 DNA: TGCGCCAGCAGCTTATCGGTCCGAAACACTGAAGCTTTCTTT
CDR3 protein: CASSLSVRNTEAFF
D gene: -
V gene: TRBV5-1
J gene: TRBJ1-1
clone size: many

CDR3 DNA: TGCGCCAGCAGCTTGGAGGGAGGAAGGACGCAGTATTTT
CDR3 protein: CASSLEGGRTQYF
D gene: -
V gene: TRBV5-1
J gene: TRBJ2-3
clone size: many

CDR3 DNA: TGTGCCAGCAGTTTAGTCACTGCAAGCAATCAGCCCCAGCATTTT
CDR3 protein: CASSLVTASNQPQHF
D gene: -
V gene: TRBV28
J gene: TRBJ1-5
clone size: medium-sized

CDR3 DNA: TGCGCCAGCAGCATAGGACAGGGGGCGACAGATACGCAGTATTTT
CDR3 protein: CASSIGQGATDTQYF
D gene: TRBD1
V gene: TRBV5-1
J gene: TRBJ2-3
clone size: -

CDR3 DNA: TGTGCCAGCAAACCCGACAGGGACTCCTACAATGAGCAGTTCTTC
CDR3 protein: CASKPDRDSYNEQFF
D gene: TRBD1
V gene: TRBV6-4
J gene: TRBJ2-1
clone size: many

CDR3 DNA: TGCGCCAGCAGTGATCAGGGAGGTCCGATAGGGAGGTACAATGAGCAGTTCTTC
CDR3 protein: CASSDQGGPIGRYNEQFF
D gene: -
V gene: TRBV10-1
J gene: TRBJ2-1
clone size: many

CDR3 DNA: TGTGCCAGCAGCCTATCTCAAACAGGTAGACCTTTCTTT
CDR3 protein: CASSLSQTGRPFF
D gene: -
V gene: TRBV7-9
J gene: TRBJ1-1
clone size: many

CDR3 DNA: TGTGCCAGCAACCCCGGGACAGGGGGGGAGACCCAGTACTTC
CDR3 protein: CASNPGTGGETQYF
D gene: TRBD1
V gene: TRBV2
J gene: TRBJ2-5
clone size: -

CDR3 DNA: TGTGCCAGTAGTGCACGGCTCGGGACTAGCGGGGGCACCGGGGAGCTGTTTTTT
CDR3 protein: CASSARLGTSGGTGELFF
D gene: TRBD2
V gene: TRBV19
J gene: TRBJ2-2
clone size: many